One and the same sample provided the 27 T cell receptor beta chains below, sequenced in a study of blood T cell repertoires in COVID-19. Clones were sequenced by immunoSEQ multiplex PCR, and TCRdb holds only the in-frame ones, with some missing. Seen here are about 250,000 clones, roughly 80% observed once, and the top ten hold around 5%. The sequencing sample was made of PBMCs or T cells enriched from blood (not recorded which). The source is a man aged 35 to 55 who had been exposed to COVID-19.

Written as DNA, the CDR3 is TGTGCCAGTAGTATGGGACTAGCGGACACACTTAATGAGCAGTTCTTC. Translation: CASSMGLADTLNEQFF. The V and J genes are TRBV19 and TRBJ2-1; TRBD2 aligns across 11 bases. Germline assignment: CDR1 LNHDA and CDR2 SQIVND (reference sequence). The CDR3 loop spans 16 amino acids. V lost 3 bases to trimming and J lost 7 bases; unmatched junction nucleotides: 8.

The chain employs TRBV19 and TRBJ2-7, with a weak D call TRBD1 (6 bases). Germline V gene lookup returns CDR1 LNHDA and CDR2 SQIVND (reference sequence). The V gene lost 4 bases and the J gene lost 6 bases, with 10 bases spanning the gap. The CDR3 is 12 residues long. The CDR3 sequence is CASSNFRGEQYF. In nucleotides, the CDR3 is TGTGCCAGTAGTAACTTCAGGGGCGAGCAGTACTTC.

V usage is TRBV10-3 and J usage is TRBJ1-2; 11 nucleotides match TRBD1. The CDR3 covers 15 residues. Per the germline V gene, CDR1 is ENHRY and CDR2 is SYGVKD. V lost 2 bases and J lost 7; bases outside the gene matches: 6. CDR3 DNA: TGTGCCATCAGTGAGAGGACAGGGGGCGCTTCTGGCTACACCTTC. Amino acid sequence: CAISERTGGASGYTF.

The V and J genes are TRBV6-1 and TRBJ2-7; D may be TRBD2 (7 bases). The CDR3 covers 15 residues. V was trimmed by 0 bases and J by 7 bases, leaving 16 bases between them. Germline assignment: CDR1 MNHNS and CDR2 SASEGT. CDR3 coding DNA: TGTGCCAGCAGTGAAGCCGGGACTACAGGGTCGGAGCAGTACTTC. Protein sequence: CASSEAGTTGSEQYF.

About this clone itself: One junction end does not reproduce the germline sequence, and a read error may be involved. The identical CDR3 is also encoded by other nucleotide sequences in the sample. The chain has TRBV9 and TRBJ1-2; the D gene is possibly TRBD1 (5 bases). Germline assignment: CDR1 SGDLS and CDR2 YYNGEE. CDR3 length: 16 amino acids. This CDR3 is CASSVAPSQGGYGYTF. Written as DNA, the CDR3 is TGTGCCAGTAGCGTAGCCCCCAGTCAGGGAGGCTATGGCTACACCTTC. The variable domain in full, completed from reference TRBV9 and TRBJ1-2, reads DSGVTQTPKHLITATGQRVTLRCSPRSGDLSVYWYQQSLDQGLQFLIQYYNGEERAKGNILERFSAQQFPDLHSELNLSSLELGDSALYFCASSVAPSQGGYGYTFGSGTRLTVV.

This clone was picked up one time. The chain combines TRBV9 with TRBJ2-3, with D unresolved. V shed 2 bases and J shed 5 bases, with 12 bases lying between them. CDR1 SGDLS and CDR2 YYNGEE come from the germline V gene. This CDR3 has 14 amino acids. CDR3 sequence reads: CASSVNWLIDTQYF. The CDR3 bases are TGTGCCAGCAGCGTCAACTGGTTGATAGATACGCAGTATTTT.

The CDR3 reads CASSPIQWGAGDTEAFF. Here the CDR3 DNA reads TGTGCCAGCAGCCCAATACAGTGGGGGGCGGGGGACACTGAAGCTTTCTTT. The J gene is TRBJ1-1, the V gene TRBV7-9; the D gene is possibly TRBD1 (6 bases). Germline CDR1 and CDR2: SEHNR and FQNEAQ (reference sequence). V lost 5 bases and J 3 bases, leaving 22 bases between the germline ends. The CDR3 runs to 17 residues.

The chain recombines TRBV30 with TRBJ1-5; D is possibly TRBD1 (5 bases). CDR3 length equals 14 residues. The V gene's germline CDR1 is GTSNPN and CDR2 SVGIG (reference sequence). Between the trimmed V and J ends, which lost 5 bases and 4 bases, there was a span of 15 bases. This CDR3 reads CAWGVGGENQPQHF. The DNA for the CDR3 is TGTGCCTGGGGAGTCGGGGGTGAAAATCAGCCCCAGCATTTT.

The chain couples TRBV14 to TRBJ2-3, with 10 bases that match TRBD2. Germline V gene lookup returns CDR1 SGHDN and CDR2 FVKESK. The CDR3 has 17 residues. Trimming removed 1 base from V and 1 base from J; junction bases left unmatched: 5. CDR3: CASSQVRGTSGTDTQYF. The CDR3, as DNA: TGTGCCAGCAGCCAAGTGAGGGGGACTAGCGGCACAGATACGCAGTATTTT.

This chain joins TRBV30 and TRBJ2-5, with 7 bases matching TRBD1. The CDR3 length is 12 residues. The junction had 2 bases not matched to a gene; V was cut back by 5 bases and J by 2 bases. Germline CDR1 reads GTSNPN; CDR2 reads SVGIG (reference sequence). The CDR3: CAWGTDQETQYF. In DNA form, the CDR3 reads TGTGCCTGGGGGACAGATCAAGAGACCCAGTACTTC.

This clone showed up just a few times. The V and J genes are TRBV19 and TRBJ1-4; D unresolved. This CDR3 comprises 14 residues. V was trimmed by 7 bases and J by 7 bases, leaving 16 bases between them. Per germline, CDR1 LNHDA and CDR2 SQIVND (reference sequence). Written as DNA, the CDR3 is TGTGCCAGTACCAAACCCCAATGGCCTGAAAAACTGTTTTTT. As protein: CASTKPQWPEKLFF.

V and J are TRBV5-1 and TRBJ2-6, with no clear D. V lost 4 bases to trimming and J lost 0 bases, with 8 bases between them. The CDR3 sequence is 15 residues long. In germline, CDR1 is SGHRS, CDR2 YFSETQ. This CDR3 reads CASSDTNSGANVLTF. CDR3 bases: TGCGCCAGCAGCGATACAAACTCTGGGGCCAACGTCCTGACTTTC. Full variable domain (outside the CDR3, taken from reference TRBV5-1 and TRBJ2-6): KAGVTQTPRYLIKTRGQQVTLSCSPISGHRSVSWYQQTPGQGLQFLFEYFSETQRNKGNFPGRFSGRQFSNSRSEMNVSTLELGDSALYLCASSDTNSGANVLTFGAGSRLTVL.

J is TRBJ2-7 and V is TRBV18; possible D gene TRBD1, 5 bases. V was pared by 2 bases and J by 7 bases, with 15 bases between. CDR1 and CDR2 from the germline V gene are KGHSH and LQKENI. This CDR3 spans 14 amino acids. For the CDR3, the DNA is TGTGCCAGCTCACCAGCGACAGAGAGTCGGGAGCAGTACTTC. It translates to CASSPATESREQYF. The full variable domain, rest sourced from reference TRBV18 and TRBJ2-7, is NAGVMQNPRHLVRRRGQEARLRCSPMKGHSHVYWYRQLPEEGLKFMVYLQKENIIDESGMPKERFSAEFPKEGPSILRIQQVVRGDSAAYFCASSPATESREQYFGPGTRLTVT.

This clone appeared a few times. The rearrangement uses TRBV7-9 and TRBJ1-5, with no clear D. V lost 3 bases and J lost 6, with 12 bases in between. There are 14 residues in the CDR3. Germline lookup yields CDR1 SEHNR and CDR2 FQNEAQ (reference sequence). The CDR3 region is CASSFEVEGQPQHF. Written as DNA, the CDR3 is TGTGCCAGCAGCTTTGAGGTAGAGGGTCAGCCCCAGCATTTT. The full variable domain, in which reference TRBV7-9 and TRBJ1-5 provide the parts outside the CDR3, is DTGVSQNPRHKITKRGQNVTFRCDPISEHNRLYWYRQTLGQGPEFLTYFQNEAQLEKSRLLSDRFSAERPKGSFSTLEIQRTEQGDSAMYLCASSFEVEGQPQHFGDGTRLSIL.

This clone was counted between two and nine times. The V gene is TRBV7-8, the J gene TRBJ2-1; possible D gene TRBD2, 6 bases. The CDR3 is made up of 12 amino acids. V lost 1 base to trimming and J lost 10 bases, with 8 bases between them. Per the germline V gene, CDR1 is SGHVS and CDR2 is FQNEAQ. The CDR3 DNA reads as TGTGCCAGCAGCTTAGGGGGAGGCGAGCAGTTCTTC. As protein: CASSLGGGEQFF.

This rearrangement joins TRBV19 to TRBJ1-1; 7 bases match TRBD1. CDR3 length: 15 residues. Germline V gives CDR1 LNHDA, CDR2 SQIVND (reference sequence). After removal of 1 base from V and 1 base from J, the junction contained 3 bases not matched to a gene. The chain's CDR3 is CASSIGRGRNTEAFF. DNA of the CDR3: TGTGCCAGTAGTATAGGTAGGGGGCGGAACACTGAAGCTTTCTTT.

The J gene is TRBJ1-2, the V gene TRBV5-1; D is uncertain. Trimming took off 4 bases at V and 8 bases at J, with 27 bases between the two ends. CDR3 length equals 17 residues. Germline loops: CDR1 SGHRS, CDR2 YFSETQ. CDR3 amino acids: CASSLVQAGVLIKGYTF. The CDR3 DNA is TGCGCCAGCAGCCTGGTACAAGCCGGGGTACTGATTAAAGGCTACACCTTC.

The CDR3 DNA follows: TGTGCCAGCTCGGAGCTCCGAACTGGCGAGCAGTACTTC. Its protein product is CASSELRTGEQYF. This sequence joins TRBV2 and TRBJ2-7; no clear D. Trimming left V 8 bases short and J 6 bases short, with 17 bases between. Germline V CDR1 and CDR2: SNHLY, FYNNEI. This CDR3 comprises 13 residues.

A single count supports this clone. The chain employs TRBV5-1 and TRBJ2-7; 8 bases agree with TRBD2. The CDR3 consists of 16 residues. J lost 4 bases, V lost 4 bases, and 13 bases had no gene match. CDR1 is SGHRS and CDR2 is YFSETQ in the germline V gene. In DNA, the CDR3 is TGCGCCAGCAGCGACCCAGGCAGCGGGAGTGTTTACGAGCAGTACTTC. Protein sequence: CASSDPGSGSVYEQYF.

This chain links TRBV14 with TRBJ2-7; D is uncertain. Germline CDR1 reads SGHDN; CDR2 reads FVKESK. The CDR3 runs 13 residues. Trimming stripped 2 bases from V and 6 bases from J, with 11 bases between. The DNA for the CDR3 is TGTGCCAGCAGCCAAAACTACATGGCCGAGCAGTACTTC. Encoded protein: CASSQNYMAEQYF.

The chain carries TRBV18 and TRBJ2-7; a weak D match, TRBD2 (5 bases). Trimming took off 6 bases at V and 5 bases at J, with 14 bases between the two ends. The CDR3 extends over 13 amino acids. Germline CDR1 and CDR2: KGHSH and LQKENI. The CDR3 here is CASSPLDGDEQYF. The CDR3 region has the DNA TGTGCCAGCTCGCCCCTCGACGGGGACGAGCAGTACTTC.

This rearrangement joins TRBV9 to TRBJ2-2, with 7 nucleotides matching TRBD1. J gave up 5 bases and V 6 bases, and 4 bases lay outside the gene matches. The germline CDR1 and CDR2 sequences are SGDLS and YYNGEE. The CDR3 is 13 amino acids. The CDR3 here is CASKRTGTGELFF. CDR3 nucleotides: TGTGCCAGCAAACGGACAGGTACCGGGGAGCTGTTTTTT.

The sample holds one count of this clone. The gene calls are TRBV18 and TRBJ2-4; a weak D match, TRBD2 (5 bases). Trimming shortened V by 1 base and J by 5 bases, and 9 bases separated the two germline ends. The CDR3 runs 14 residues. The germline gives CDR1 KGHSH, CDR2 LQKENI. CDR3 amino acids: CASSPRGWENIQYF. Here the CDR3 DNA reads TGTGCCAGCTCACCACGAGGGTGGGAAAACATTCAGTACTTC.

In this sample, this clone turned up once. The chain couples TRBV18 to TRBJ1-6; no reliable D call. Looked up from germline, CDR1 is KGHSH and CDR2 is LQKENI. This CDR3 has 17 amino acids. The V end was cut by 3 bases, the J end by 0 bases, with 12 bases between. The CDR3 bases are TGTGCCAGCTCACCCGAAGTAGGGAGCTCCTATAATTCACCCCTCCACTTT. Translated: CASSPEVGSSYNSPLHF.

The chain joins TRBV9 to TRBJ2-5; D gene ambiguous. The CDR3 consists of 13 residues. Germline loops: CDR1 SGDLS, CDR2 YYNGEE. Trimming cost V 0 bases and J 7 bases, with 10 bases left between them. This chain's CDR3 is CASSVVGSGTQYF. In DNA, the CDR3 is TGTGCCAGCAGCGTAGTAGGTTCGGGGACCCAGTACTTC.

The rearrangement uses TRBV19 and TRBJ2-7, with 10 bases matching TRBD1. CDR3 size: 16 residues. With 5 bases clipped from V and 2 bases from J, the junction kept 9 bases outside the gene matches. Looked up from germline, CDR1 is LNHDA and CDR2 is SQIVND (reference sequence). CDR3: CASSVGTGVSAYEQYF. The DNA of the CDR3 is TGTGCCAGTAGTGTAGGGACAGGGGTTTCTGCCTACGAGCAGTACTTC.

V is TRBV7-9 and J is TRBJ2-7; 9 bases are a match to TRBD1. The V gene's germline CDR1 is SEHNR and CDR2 FQNEAQ (reference sequence). V lost 3 bases to trimming and J lost 13 bases; unmatched junction nucleotides: 13. This CDR3 is built from 14 residues. In DNA form, the CDR3 reads TGTGCCAGCAGCTTGGACAGGGGTCTCCGCTCGGATTACTTC. Its protein is CASSLDRGLRSDYF.